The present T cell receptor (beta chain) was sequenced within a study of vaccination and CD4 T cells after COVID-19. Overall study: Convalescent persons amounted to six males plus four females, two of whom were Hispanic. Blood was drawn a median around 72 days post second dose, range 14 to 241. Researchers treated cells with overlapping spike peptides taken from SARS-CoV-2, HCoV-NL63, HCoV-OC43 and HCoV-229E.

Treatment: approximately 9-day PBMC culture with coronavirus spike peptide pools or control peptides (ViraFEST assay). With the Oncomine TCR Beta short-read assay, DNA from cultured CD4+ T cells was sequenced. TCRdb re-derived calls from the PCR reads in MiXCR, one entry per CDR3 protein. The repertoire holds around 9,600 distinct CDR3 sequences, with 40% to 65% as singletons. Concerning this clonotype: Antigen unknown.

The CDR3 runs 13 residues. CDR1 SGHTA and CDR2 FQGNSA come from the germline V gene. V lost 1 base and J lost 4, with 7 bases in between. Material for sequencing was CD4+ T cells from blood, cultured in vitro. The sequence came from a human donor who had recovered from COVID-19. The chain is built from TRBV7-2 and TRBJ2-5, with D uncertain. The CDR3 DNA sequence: TGTGCCAGCAGCTTAGGCCAGCGAGAGACCCAGTACTTC. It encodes CASSLGQRETQYF.